Included here is one TCR beta chain sequence, with context. Its specificity is not known. These data belong to a study of radiation and T cells in renal cell carcinoma. Study-level background: Nephrectomy followed 15 Gy stereotactic body radiation by 4 weeks.

Trimming left V 5 bases short and J 10 bases short, with 15 bases between. The CDR3 spans 13 residues. In germline, CDR1 is LNHNV, CDR2 YYDKDF (reference sequence). Profiling relied on immunoSEQ multiplex PCR, and the TCRdb table lists in-frame clones only, not all of them. Of 130,000 to 150,000 clones in the sample, more than 70% were seen once. The time point: baseline pretreatment blood. Stated treatment: 15 Gy SBRT to primary tumor, nephrectomy 4 weeks later. Blood was sampled at baseline, 2 weeks and 4 weeks after SBRT. The patient's renal cell carcinoma had clear cell pathology. Study-level points and caveats: Top tumor clonotypes rose in blood 2 weeks post-radiation, then contracted.

Specimen: blood, collected from a patient whose treatment included radiotherapy and nephrectomy. The receptor's source is a woman aged 45-60 years with renal cell carcinoma. The chain couples TRBV15 to TRBJ2-1; D perhaps matches TRBD2 (5 bases). CDR3 sequence: CATSYAGGWEQFF. CDR3 nucleotides: TGTGCCACCAGCTATGCCGGCGGGTGGGAGCAGTTCTTC.